This T cell receptor (beta chain) came from a study of CD4 T cells in relation to SARS-CoV-2 and coronaviruses. Study-wide points: Each donor contributed either pre-pandemic or post-infection samples, not both. Crossreactivity was assessed only for spike protein, not other viral proteins. Crossreactive clones expanded significantly less to SARS-CoV-2 than monoreactive clones.

CDR3 size: 13 residues. CDR1 and CDR2 from the germline V gene are SEHNR and FQNEAQ (reference sequence). Trimming pared 1 base from V and 5 bases from J, leaving 8 bases between. About this clone itself: Its matching antigen is unknown.

Before the COVID-19 pandemic, during about 2010-2019, CD4+ T cells were taken from unexposed donors. Naive and memory CD4+ T cells were separated from cryopreserved PBMCs. The assay was immunoSEQ multiplex PCR, and TCRdb's table has in-frame clones only and misses some. This sample has about 65,000 clones, with over 80% found just once. This chain links TRBV7-9 with TRBJ1-1; tentative D call: TRBD1 (5 bases). The sequence came from a human donor in good health. Sequenced material: memory CD4+ T cells from PBMCs. The CDR3 loop is CASSLEAGTEAFF. The CDR3 coding sequence is TGTGCCAGCAGCTTAGAGGCAGGGACTGAAGCTTTCTTT.